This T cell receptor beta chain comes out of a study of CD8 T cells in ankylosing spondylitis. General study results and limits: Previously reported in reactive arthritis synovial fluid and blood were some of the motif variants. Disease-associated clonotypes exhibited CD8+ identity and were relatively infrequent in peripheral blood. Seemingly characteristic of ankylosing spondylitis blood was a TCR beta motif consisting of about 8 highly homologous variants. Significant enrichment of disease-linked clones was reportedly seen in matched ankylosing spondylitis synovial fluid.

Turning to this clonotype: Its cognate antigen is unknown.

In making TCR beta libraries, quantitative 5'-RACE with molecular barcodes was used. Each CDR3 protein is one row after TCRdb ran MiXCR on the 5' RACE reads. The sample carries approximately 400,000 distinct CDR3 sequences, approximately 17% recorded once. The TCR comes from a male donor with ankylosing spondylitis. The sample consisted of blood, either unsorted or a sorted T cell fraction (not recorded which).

CDR3: CASSESGAGELFF. CDR3 in DNA: TGTGCCAGCAGTGAATCGGGGGCCGGGGAGCTGTTTTTT. The rearrangement links TRBV6-1 to TRBJ2-2; D perhaps matches TRBD2 (6 bases). The CDR3 is 13 amino acids. V was cut by 2 bases and J by 6 bases, with 7 bases left in between. CDR1 is MNHNS, CDR2 SASEGT, per germline.